These 8 T cell receptor beta chains share one sample of origin, sequenced in a study of early T cells in non-severe SARS-CoV-2 infection. Using its own MiXCR run on the 5' RACE reads, TCRdb lists one record per CDR3 protein. The repertoire includes more than 90,000 distinct CDR3 sequences, 11% of them detected once, and around 4.7% sits in the top ten. Sequencing was carried out using whole blood. These receptors were taken from an adult who was a healthcare worker with PCR-confirmed SARS-CoV-2 infection or an uninfected control (not recorded which).

At least ten counts were recorded for this clonotype. The V gene is TRBV7-9, the J gene TRBJ2-2; D is uncertain. The V gene's germline CDR1 is SEHNR and CDR2 FQNEAQ (reference sequence). The CDR3 contains 13 residues. Trimming shortened V by 0 bases and J by 6 bases, and 5 bases separated the two germline ends. The CDR3 DNA is TGTGCCAGCAGCTTAGCAAGTTCCGGGGAGCTGTTTTTT. It encodes CASSLASSGELFF.

The sample holds a few counts of this clonotype. The rearrangement uses TRBV5-1 and TRBJ1-1, with a possible D match to TRBD1 (6 bases). The V and J ends lost 1 base and 2 bases respectively, with 12 bases between them. This CDR3 is built from 15 residues. Germline V gene lookup returns CDR1 SGHRS and CDR2 YFSETQ. CDR3 in DNA: TGCGCCAGCAGCTTGATTATGGACAGAAACACTGAAGCTTTCTTT. It codes for CASSLIMDRNTEAFF. Full variable domain (rest looked up from reference TRBV5-1 and TRBJ1-1): KAGVTQTPRYLIKTRGQQVTLSCSPISGHRSVSWYQQTPGQGLQFLFEYFSETQRNKGNFPGRFSGRQFSNSRSEMNVSTLELGDSALYLCASSLIMDRNTEAFFGQGTRLTVV.

The chain links TRBV6-2 or TRBV6-3 to TRBJ2-3; 7 bases agree with TRBD2. Germline CDR1 is MNHEY and CDR2 is SVGEGT. This CDR3 has 16 residues. V lost 7 bases and J lost 4; bases outside the gene matches: 14. CDR3 sequence reads: CASTTIAGERADTQYF. CDR3 in DNA: TGTGCCAGCACAACCATCGCGGGAGAGCGAGCAGATACGCAGTATTTT.

Ten or more counts support this clonotype. The chain has TRBV24-1 and TRBJ2-1; maybe TRBD2 (7 bases). Deletions cut 3 bases from V and 3 bases from J, with 14 bases between. Germline V gives CDR1 KGHDR, CDR2 SFDVKD. The CDR3 spans 16 residues. The CDR3 DNA follows: TGTGCCACCAGTGATCCAAGCGGGGACAACTACAATGAGCAGTTCTTC. As protein: CATSDPSGDNYNEQFF.

This chain joins TRBV4-1 and TRBJ1-4; maybe TRBD1 (6 bases). V lost 4 bases to trimming and J lost 4 bases, with 16 bases between them. Germline values: CDR1 MGHRA, CDR2 YSYEKL. The CDR3 is made up of 16 amino acids. The CDR3 loop is CASSPERTAYNEKLFF. Written as DNA, the CDR3 is TGCGCCAGCAGCCCCGAAAGGACAGCTTATAATGAAAAACTGTTTTTT.

The CDR3 loop is CASSPDRGGYGNQPQHF. CDR3 coding DNA: TGTGCCAGCAGTCCCGACAGGGGGGGCTATGGCAATCAGCCCCAGCATTTT. The chain links TRBV2 to TRBJ1-5; TRBD1 matches 9 bases. This CDR3 comprises 17 residues. J lost 2 bases, V lost 5 bases, and 10 bases had no gene match. Germline assignment: CDR1 SNHLY and CDR2 FYNNEI. Full variable domain (rest looked up from reference TRBV2 and TRBJ1-5): EPEVTQTPSHQVTQMGQEVILRCVPISNHLYFYWYRQILGQKVEFLVSFYNNEISEKSEIFDDQFSVERPDGSNFTLKIRSTKLEDSAMYFCASSPDRGGYGNQPQHFGDGTRLSIL.

This chain connects TRBV27 to TRBJ1-5; 7 bases match TRBD1. J gave up 9 bases and V 2 bases, and 10 bases lay outside the gene matches. Germline V lookup: CDR1 MNHEY, CDR2 SMNVEV (reference sequence). The CDR3 has 15 amino acids. The DNA for the CDR3 is TGTGCCAGCAGTTTAACAGGGGTCGGGGGGATGCCCCAGCATTTT. Translated, it gives CASSLTGVGGMPQHF.

The V and J genes are TRBV7-3 and TRBJ2-5; D remains ambiguous. Germline V gives CDR1 SGHTA, CDR2 FQGTGA. This CDR3 contains 13 residues. The V end lost 3 bases, the J end lost 5 bases, and 10 bases lay between the germline ends. The DNA of the CDR3 is TGTGCCAGCAGCTTTCCGGGTGACGAGACCCAGTACTTC. It translates to CASSFPGDETQYF.